These 28 T cell receptor beta chains were all obtained from the same sample, sequenced in a study of T cells after yellow fever vaccination. TCRdb called the 5' RACE reads again in MiXCR, with one record for every CDR3 protein. The table records a few hundred thousand distinct CDR3 sequences, about 9.9% of them present only once. Sequencing used PBMCs, obtained on the day of the first yellow fever vaccination. The receptors were sampled from a man aged 18 to 35 who received the YFV17D yellow fever vaccine.

The table lists this clonotype with a few counts. V gene TRBV7-3 combines with J gene TRBJ2-1, with D possibly matching TRBD1 (6 bases). The CDR3 contains 16 residues. V lost 0 bases to trimming and J lost 0 bases, with 9 bases between them. Germline values: CDR1 SGHTA, CDR2 FQGTGA. The CDR3, as DNA: TGTGCCAGCAGCTTAACGGCAGGGGTCTCCTACAATGAGCAGTTCTTC. It codes for CASSLTAGVSYNEQFF.

This clonotype occurred a few times. The V and J genes are TRBV11-2 and TRBJ2-1, with D tentatively TRBD2 (5 bases). V lost 5 bases and J lost 4, with 21 bases in between. Germline CDR1 and CDR2: SGHAT and FQNNGV. The length of the CDR3 is 17 residues. CDR3 sequence (DNA): TGTGCCAGCAGCCCGAGGGATGGTGCCGTAATATACAATGAGCAGTTCTTC. This translates into CASSPRDGAVIYNEQFF.

The table lists this clonotype with a few counts. This sequence joins TRBV30 and TRBJ2-3, with D uncertain. The CDR3 extends over 10 amino acids. Germline V gene lookup returns CDR1 GTSNPN and CDR2 SVGIG (reference sequence). V dropped 0 bases and J dropped 8 bases, with 3 bases sitting between them. The CDR3 loop reads CAWSVSTQYF. DNA for the CDR3: TGTGCCTGGAGTGTGTCTACGCAGTATTTT.

V usage is TRBV10-3 and J usage is TRBJ1-5; D unresolved. The V gene's germline CDR1 is ENHRY and CDR2 SYGVKD. The CDR3 has 10 amino acids. V lost 10 bases and J lost 10, with 11 bases in between. The CDR3 DNA follows: TGTGCCACGGTTAACCGACCCCAGCATTTT. It translates to CATVNRPQHF.

This clonotype was counted a few times. The chain combines TRBV5-1 with TRBJ2-7; 7 bases are a match to TRBD2. The junction had 6 bases not matched to a gene; V was cut back by 3 bases and J by 0 bases. Germline V gene sequence: CDR1 SGHRS, CDR2 YFSETQ. The CDR3 totals 15 residues. Here the CDR3 DNA reads TGCGCCAGCAGCTACTTCGGGGGGAGCTCCTACGAGCAGTACTTC. Its protein is CASSYFGGSSYEQYF.

This rearrangement joins TRBV7-9 to TRBJ2-1; D is ambiguous. Germline CDR1 SEHNR, CDR2 FQNEAQ (reference sequence). The CDR3 is made up of 16 amino acids. Trimming took off 4 bases at V and 5 bases at J, with 18 bases between the two ends. In DNA form, the CDR3 reads TGTGCCAGCAGCTGGGCGGACGGGTCACCCAACAATGAGCAGTTCTTC. Amino acid sequence: CASSWADGSPNNEQFF.

Only a few counts were recorded for this clonotype. V usage is TRBV21-1 and J usage is TRBJ2-7; the table's TRBD2 call for D was not verified on the DNA. TRBV21-1 is recorded as a pseudogene. The CDR3 contains 17 residues. The CDR3: CASSLGGLAGSSYEQYF. The CDR3 DNA is TGTGCCAGCAGCTTGGGGGGACTAGCGGGGAGCTCCTACGAGCAGTACTTC.

The chain combines TRBV5-4 with TRBJ2-3; 7 bases match TRBD1. J was trimmed by 3 bases and V by 4 bases; bases with no gene match: 8. This CDR3 is 15 amino acids long. Germline CDR1 SGHNT, CDR2 YYREEE (reference sequence). DNA for the CDR3: TGTGCCAGCAGCACACCCGGGACAGATACAGATACGCAGTATTTT. Encoded protein: CASSTPGTDTDTQYF.

The chain carries TRBV4-3 and TRBJ1-1; D is uncertain. The ends were cut back, 3 bases at V and 5 bases at J, with 16 bases in the middle. The CDR3 extends over 15 amino acids. Germline CDR1 reads LGHNA; CDR2 reads YSLEER. The CDR3 loop reads CASSQDVQLATEAFF. In DNA form, the CDR3 reads TGCGCCAGCAGCCAGGACGTACAGCTCGCGACTGAAGCTTTCTTT.

J is TRBJ2-2 and V is TRBV4-2; the match to TRBD1 covers 7 bases. With V trimmed by 1 base and J by 6 bases, 5 bases remained unmatched. Germline values: CDR1 LGHNA, CDR2 YNFKEQ. There are 15 residues in the CDR3. The chain's CDR3 is CASSQGTGPPGELFF. CDR3 DNA: TGTGCCAGCAGCCAAGGGACAGGACCTCCCGGGGAGCTGTTTTTT.

The chain links TRBV12-3 or TRBV12-4 to TRBJ1-1; possible D gene TRBD1, 5 bases. Trimming cost V 6 bases and J 13 bases, with 21 bases left between them. CDR3 length equals 13 residues. Here the CDR3 DNA reads TGTGCCAGCAGGTTTCAGGGTAATTCTTTCGGTTTCTTT. This sequence encodes CASRFQGNSFGFF.

This clonotype showed up just a few times. The chain employs TRBV18 and TRBJ2-3; 10 positions match TRBD2. Germline trimming cut 6 bases from V and 2 bases from J; bases unmatched to any gene: 5. The CDR3 contains 15 residues. Germline CDR1 KGHSH, CDR2 LQKENI. CDR3 in DNA: TGTGCCAGCTCCCGGACTAGCGGACTCACAGATACGCAGTATTTT. This translates into CASSRTSGLTDTQYF.

The table lists this clonotype with a few counts. The chain recombines TRBV27 with TRBJ2-7; 8 bases are a match to TRBD1. V was pared by 6 bases and J by 3 bases, with 10 bases of the junction left unmatched. The CDR3 loop spans 15 amino acids. CDR1 and CDR2 from the germline V gene are MNHEY and SMNVEV (reference sequence). Written as DNA, the CDR3 is TGTGCCAGCAGACGCGGTCAGGGGGCTCGCTACGAGCAGTACTTC. It encodes CASRRGQGARYEQYF.

Of note for this clonotype: This clone may be a read error of a much larger clone one base away. This chain uses TRBV5-1 with TRBJ2-7; the D is unclear. The length of the CDR3 is 14 residues. Germline lookup yields CDR1 SGHRS and CDR2 YFSETQ. Deletions cut 4 bases from V and 3 bases from J, with 14 bases between. The CDR3 is CASSARAEDYEQYV. In DNA, the CDR3 is TGCGCCAGCAGCGCCAGAGCCGAGGACTACGAGCAGTACGTC.

This clonotype was counted between two and nine times. The chain recombines TRBV2 with TRBJ2-3, with 7 nucleotides matching TRBD1. This CDR3 has 14 amino acids. With 4 bases clipped from V and 4 bases from J, the junction kept 5 bases outside the gene matches. Germline V gene data show CDR1 as SNHLY and CDR2 as FYNNEI. DNA for the CDR3: TGTGCCAGCAGTGGGGACAGTTCCCCAGATACGCAGTATTTT. Translation gives CASSGDSSPDTQYF.

In this sample, this clonotype turned up a few times. The rearrangement uses TRBV2 and TRBJ2-1, with TRBD2 matching over 8 bases. This CDR3 comprises 14 residues. CDR1 and CDR2 from the germline V gene are SNHLY and FYNNEI. V was pared by 7 bases and J by 3 bases, with 5 bases of the junction left unmatched. As DNA, the CDR3 is TGTGCCAGCAACGGGGGGGCCTACTACAATGAGCAGTTCTTC. Translation gives CASNGGAYYNEQFF.

This clonotype was observed a handful of times. The chain couples TRBV7-9 to TRBJ2-7; D is perhaps TRBD1 (7 bases). This CDR3 spans 15 amino acids. Germline-derived CDR1 and CDR2 are SEHNR and FQNEAQ (reference sequence). With 3 bases removed from V and 7 bases from J, the gap between germline ends came to 19 bases. Written as DNA, the CDR3 is TGTGCCAGCAGCTTGGAGGGCCCCCCCAGGGGGGAGCAGTACTTC. Amino acids: CASSLEGPPRGEQYF.

In its sample, this clonotype was seen many times. V usage is TRBV6-1 and J usage is TRBJ2-1; 9 bases map to TRBD2. Germline V lookup: CDR1 MNHNS, CDR2 SASEGT. J lost 9 bases, V lost 2 bases, and 8 bases had no gene match. The CDR3 has 15 amino acids. In DNA, the CDR3 is TGTGCCAGCAGTGAACAGGCGGGGGGGCCGAGTGAGCAGTTCTTC. Amino acids: CASSEQAGGPSEQFF.

The J gene is TRBJ2-2, the V gene TRBV18; the match to TRBD2 covers 8 bases. The CDR3 extends over 17 amino acids. The germline V gene has CDR1 KGHSH and CDR2 LQKENI. V gave up 1 base and J gave up 1 base; unmatched junction bases: 5. The CDR3 protein is CASSPRSLAGNTGELFF. The CDR3 DNA reads as TGTGCCAGCTCACCACGGAGCCTAGCGGGGAACACCGGGGAGCTGTTTTTT.

The J gene is TRBJ2-3, the V gene TRBV11-1, with 8 nucleotides matching TRBD1. The CDR3 is 18 residues long. Germline loops: CDR1 SGHAT, CDR2 FQDESV (reference sequence). J lost 1 base, V lost 3 bases, and 12 bases had no gene match. The CDR3 DNA sequence: TGTGCCAGCAGCTTTTCGCGACGAGCGACAGGGGGCACAGATACGCAGTATTTT. As protein: CASSFSRRATGGTDTQYF.

This chain connects TRBV5-1 to TRBJ2-3; D not certain. The length of the CDR3 is 14 residues. Trimming pared 0 bases from V and 4 bases from J, leaving 9 bases between. Germline-derived CDR1 and CDR2 are SGHRS and YFSETQ. The CDR3: CASSLDGVPDTQYF. The CDR3 nucleotides are TGCGCCAGCAGCTTGGACGGTGTCCCAGATACGCAGTATTTT.

This chain connects TRBV19 to TRBJ2-5; 7 nucleotides line up with TRBD1. The CDR3 spans 14 residues. Germline trimming cut 8 bases from V and 1 base from J; bases unmatched to any gene: 7. Germline CDR1 and CDR2: LNHDA and SQIVND (reference sequence). The CDR3 DNA reads TGTGCCAGTGGGATCGGGGACAGCCAAGAGACCCAGTACTTC. Translating it yields CASGIGDSQETQYF.

The CDR3 here is CATTTTTGTQHGELFF. The CDR3 coding sequence is TGTGCCACCACAACCACAACCGGGACACAACACGGGGAGCTGTTTTTT. This chain connects TRBV24-1 to TRBJ2-2; a possible D gene is TRBD1 (6 bases). Germline V gives CDR1 KGHDR, CDR2 SFDVKD. This CDR3 has 16 residues. Trimming took off 8 bases at V and 7 bases at J, with 22 bases between the two ends.

The chain employs TRBV4-3 and TRBJ2-2; unclear D gene. Germline V gene sequence: CDR1 LGHNA, CDR2 YSLEER. Trimming took off 1 base at V and 4 bases at J, with 7 bases between the two ends. The CDR3 runs to 14 residues. The CDR3 sequence: CASSQGLITGELFF. The CDR3 nucleotides read TGCGCCAGCAGCCAAGGGCTGATCACCGGGGAGCTGTTTTTT.

DNA for the CDR3: TGCGCCAGCACGCCCCAGGGGGGCGCACGGGAGACCCAGTACTTC. It encodes CASTPQGGARETQYF. This sequence joins TRBV5-1 and TRBJ2-5, with D perhaps TRBD1 (7 bases). The CDR3 has 15 residues. The germline V and J ends were trimmed by 6 bases and 5 bases, with 20 bases remaining between them. The V gene's germline CDR1 is SGHRS and CDR2 YFSETQ.

The chain recombines TRBV7-8 with TRBJ2-1; D not resolved. In germline, CDR1 is SGHVS, CDR2 FQNEAQ. The CDR3 totals 17 residues. Trimming pared 2 bases from V and 0 bases from J, leaving 14 bases between. The CDR3 bases are TGTGCCAGCAGCTTACGGTCCAGGATCCGCTCCTACAATGAGCAGTTCTTC. Its translation is CASSLRSRIRSYNEQFF.

This clonotype was picked up a small number of times. This chain links TRBV10-2 with TRBJ2-5; D is perhaps TRBD1 (6 bases). The CDR3 spans 15 residues. Germline V gene data show CDR1 as WSHSY and CDR2 as SAAADI. Trimming cost V 6 bases and J 2 bases, with 16 bases left between them. This chain's CDR3 is CASRTFTGSQETQYF. The DNA of the CDR3 is TGCGCCAGCAGAACCTTTACAGGGTCTCAAGAGACCCAGTACTTC.

The table lists this clonotype with a few counts. The chain links TRBV15 to TRBJ2-5; 8 positions match TRBD2. The germline gives CDR1 LNHNV, CDR2 YYDKDF (reference sequence). V lost 6 bases, J lost 5 bases, and 11 bases stayed unmatched. The CDR3 has 15 residues. The CDR3 sequence is CATSDSSGPIETQYF. In DNA, the CDR3 is TGTGCCACCAGTGACTCTAGCGGGCCCATTGAGACCCAGTACTTC.